This TCR beta chain was identified during a study of cytomegalovirus exposure and HLA in healthy donors. Germline CDR1 and CDR2: MGHRA and YSYEKL. V lost 1 base and J lost 0; bases outside the gene matches: 6. CDR3 length: 16 amino acids. Profiling relied on immunoSEQ multiplex PCR, and the TCRdb table lists in-frame clones only, not all of them. The table lists about 160,000 clones, approximately 89% of them singletons. The rearrangement joins TRBV4-1 to TRBJ2-7, with 7 bases matching TRBD2. Specimen: PBMCs. The TCR sequence derives from a young man in good health and CMV-seropositive. The CDR3 sequence is CASSQVSGAFSYEQYF. The DNA of the CDR3 is TGCGCCAGCAGCCAAGTAAGCGGGGCCTTCTCCTACGAGCAGTACTTC.